These T cell receptor beta chains were read from a single sample in a study of T-cell memory formation after mild COVID-19. TCRdb fed the 5' RACE reads into MiXCR, producing one record per CDR3 protein. Found here are around 340,000 distinct CDR3 sequences, roughly 20% of them singletons; the top ten hold roughly an eighth. Material for sequencing was PBMCs or a T cell subset sorted from them (not recorded which). The receptors here all came from an adult woman who had mild COVID-19 (a few samples of this study predate the infection). Cell type and time point are not known. Each CDR3 is given with its conserved first and last residue. A D gene is named only where the DNA matches it firmly. Only some rows state a clone size, as once, few, many or a class for expanded clones.

v_gene	j_gene	d_gene	abundance	CDR3nt	CDR3aa
TRBV15	TRBJ2-5	NA	NA	TGTGCCACCAGCAGAGTAACAGCTGACACCTTCACAGAGACCCAGTACTTC	CATSRVTADTFTETQYF
TRBV7-2	TRBJ1-2	NA	NA	TGTGCCAGCAGCTTAGAAGCCCGTTTTTCTGGGATCTATGGCTACACCTTC	CASSLEARFSGIYGYTF
TRBV12-3/TRBV12-4	TRBJ2-7	NA	once	TGTGCCAGCAGTTTAGGACCCAGGGGATGGCAGTACTTC	CASSLGPRGWQYF
TRBV11-2	TRBJ2-3	NA	NA	TGTGCCAGCAGCCCGGACAGCAAACCCACAGATACGCAGTATTTT	CASSPDSKPTDTQYF
TRBV20-1	TRBJ2-3	TRBD2	NA	TGCAGTGTCTCAATAGGGCTAGCGGGAGTAACAGATACGCAGTATTTT	CSVSIGLAGVTDTQYF
TRBV9	TRBJ1-1	NA	NA	TGTGCCAGCAGCGTGGGGGTAGCCAGGGGCACTGAAGCTTTCTTT	CASSVGVARGTEAFF
TRBV4-2	TRBJ1-1	TRBD1	few	TGTGCCAGCAGCTCGCGGGACAGGGGGAACACTGAAGCTTTCTTT	CASSSRDRGNTEAFF
TRBV15	TRBJ2-7	TRBD1	NA	TGTGCCACCAGCAGAACAACAGGGGGCATCGACGAGCAGTACTTC	CATSRTTGGIDEQYF
TRBV7-6	TRBJ2-4	NA	NA	TGTGCCAGCAGCCCCCGCTTACAAAACATTCAGTACTTC	CASSPRLQNIQYF
TRBV10-3	TRBJ1-1	NA	few	TGTGCCATCAGTGTGGTTGCGGACACTGAAGCTTTCTTT	CAISVVADTEAFF
TRBV7-2	TRBJ2-1	TRBD2	NA	TGTGCCAGCAGCTTGACCGGGACTAGCTCCTACAATGAGCAGTTCTTC	CASSLTGTSSYNEQFF
TRBV4-1	TRBJ1-5	NA	few	TGCGCCAGCAGCCATTCGCAGGGTCTTTGGCAGCCCCAGCATTTT	CASSHSQGLWQPQHF
TRBV2	TRBJ2-7	TRBD1	few	TGTGCCAGCAGGGCGACAGGGTGGGAGCAGTACTTC	CASRATGWEQYF
TRBV6-2/TRBV6-3	TRBJ1-1	NA	NA	TGTGCCAGCAGTTACTCGACGAACAACGCTGAAGCTTTCTTT	CASSYSTNNAEAFF
TRBV2	TRBJ2-3	TRBD1	NA	TGTGCCAGCAGGGGACAGGGGCCAGATACGCAGTATTTT	CASRGQGPDTQYF
TRBV4-1	TRBJ2-6	NA	NA	TGCGCCAGCAGCCAGGGGGTGACAGGCCTAATGATCTCTGGGGCCAACGTCCTGACTTTC	CASSQGVTGLMISGANVLTF
TRBV11-3	TRBJ2-2	TRBD1	few	TGTGCCAGCAGCCGACAGGGGACCGGGGAGCTGTTTTTT	CASSRQGTGELFF
TRBV4-3	TRBJ1-5	NA	few	TGCGCCAGCAGCCAACAGCCCTATCAGCCCCAGCATTTT	CASSQQPYQPQHF
TRBV10-3	TRBJ2-5	TRBD1	NA	TGTGCCATCAGTTCCAGAGGGACAGGGATGGAGACCCAGTACTTC	CAISSRGTGMETQYF